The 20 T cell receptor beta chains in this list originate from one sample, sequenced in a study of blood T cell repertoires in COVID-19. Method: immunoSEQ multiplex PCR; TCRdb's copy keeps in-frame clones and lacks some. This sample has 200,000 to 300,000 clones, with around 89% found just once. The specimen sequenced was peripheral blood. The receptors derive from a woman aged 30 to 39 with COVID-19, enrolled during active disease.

CDR3: CASSKGLLKAFF. The CDR3 DNA sequence: TGTGCCAGTAGTAAAGGACTATTAAAAGCTTTCTTT. The chain carries TRBV19 and TRBJ1-1; D is ambiguous. Trimming pared 4 bases from V and 9 bases from J, leaving 12 bases between. The CDR3 covers 12 residues. Germline V lookup: CDR1 LNHDA, CDR2 SQIVND (reference sequence).

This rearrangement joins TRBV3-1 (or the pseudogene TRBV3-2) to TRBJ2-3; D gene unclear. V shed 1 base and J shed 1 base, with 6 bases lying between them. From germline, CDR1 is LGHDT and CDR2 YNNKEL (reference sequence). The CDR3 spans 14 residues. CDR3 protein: CASSQGVRTDTQYF. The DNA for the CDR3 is TGTGCCAGCAGCCAAGGAGTTCGCACAGATACGCAGTATTTT.

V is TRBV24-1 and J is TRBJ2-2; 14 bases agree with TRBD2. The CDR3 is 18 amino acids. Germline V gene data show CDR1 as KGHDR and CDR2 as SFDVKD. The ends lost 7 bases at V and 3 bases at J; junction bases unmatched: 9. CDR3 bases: TGTGCCACCAGGGGGACTAGCGGGAGTTCATGGGACACCGGGGAGCTGTTTTTT. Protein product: CATRGTSGSSWDTGELFF.

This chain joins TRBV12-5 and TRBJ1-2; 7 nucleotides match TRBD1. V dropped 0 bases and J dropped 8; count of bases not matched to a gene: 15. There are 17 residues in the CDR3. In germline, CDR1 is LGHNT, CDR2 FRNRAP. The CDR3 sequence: CASGLVHSRRGLSGYTF. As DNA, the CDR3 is TGTGCTAGTGGTTTGGTACATTCCCGAAGGGGGCTATCCGGCTACACCTTC.

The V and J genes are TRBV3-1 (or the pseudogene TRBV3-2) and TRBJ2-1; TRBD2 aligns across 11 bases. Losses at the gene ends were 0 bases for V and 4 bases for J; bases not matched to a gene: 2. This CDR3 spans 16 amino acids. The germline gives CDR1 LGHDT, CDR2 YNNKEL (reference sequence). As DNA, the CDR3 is TGTGCCAGCAGCCAAGAGCTAGCGGGGGGTTACAATGAGCAGTTCTTC. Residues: CASSQELAGGYNEQFF.

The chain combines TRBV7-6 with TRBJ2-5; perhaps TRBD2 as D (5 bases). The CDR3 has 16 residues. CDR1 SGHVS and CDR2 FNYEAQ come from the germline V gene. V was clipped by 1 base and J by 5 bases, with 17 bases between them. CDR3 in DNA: TGTGCCAGCAGCTTAGGGGCCGGCCAGGCGGGCGAGACCCAGTACTTC. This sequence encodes CASSLGAGQAGETQYF.

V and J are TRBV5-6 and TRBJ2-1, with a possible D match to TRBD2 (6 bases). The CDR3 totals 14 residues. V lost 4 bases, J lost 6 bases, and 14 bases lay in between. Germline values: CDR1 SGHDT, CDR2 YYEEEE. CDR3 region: CASSPGLNFNEQFF. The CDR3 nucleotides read TGTGCCAGCAGCCCGGGACTCAACTTCAATGAGCAGTTCTTC. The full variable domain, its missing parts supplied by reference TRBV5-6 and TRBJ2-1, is DAGVTQSPTHLIKTRGQQVTLRCSPKSGHDTVSWYQQALGQGPQFIFQYYEEEERQRGNFPDRFSGHQFPNYSSELNVNALLLGDSALYLCASSPGLNFNEQFFGPGTRLTVL.

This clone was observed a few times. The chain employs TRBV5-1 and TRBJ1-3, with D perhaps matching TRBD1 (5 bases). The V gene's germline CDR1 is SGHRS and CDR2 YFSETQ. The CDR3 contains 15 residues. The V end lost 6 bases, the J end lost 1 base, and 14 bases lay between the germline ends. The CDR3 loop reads CASTQGVGSGNTIYF. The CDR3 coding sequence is TGCGCCAGCACCCAAGGGGTAGGGTCTGGAAACACCATATATTTT.

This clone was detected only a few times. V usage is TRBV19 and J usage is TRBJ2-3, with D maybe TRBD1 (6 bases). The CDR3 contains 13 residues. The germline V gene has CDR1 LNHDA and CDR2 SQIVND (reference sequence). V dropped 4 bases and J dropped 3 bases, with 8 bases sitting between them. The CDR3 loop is CASSSQGTDTQYF. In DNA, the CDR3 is TGTGCCAGTAGTAGCCAGGGGACAGATACGCAGTATTTT.

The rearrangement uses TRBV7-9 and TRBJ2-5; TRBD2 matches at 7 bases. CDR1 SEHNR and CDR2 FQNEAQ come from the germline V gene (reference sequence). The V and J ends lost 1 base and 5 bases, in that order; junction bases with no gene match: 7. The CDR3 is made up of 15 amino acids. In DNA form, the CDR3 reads TGTGCCAGCAGCTTAGGGACGGTCGGGAGGGAGACCCAGTACTTC. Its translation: CASSLGTVGRETQYF.

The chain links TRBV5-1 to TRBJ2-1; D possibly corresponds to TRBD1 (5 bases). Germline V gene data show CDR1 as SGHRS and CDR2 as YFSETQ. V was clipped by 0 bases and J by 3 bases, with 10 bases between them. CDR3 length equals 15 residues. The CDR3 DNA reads TGCGCCAGCAGCTTGGCACAGGAGCGCTACAATGAGCAGTTCTTC. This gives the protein CASSLAQERYNEQFF. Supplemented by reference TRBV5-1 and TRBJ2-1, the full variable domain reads KAGVTQTPRYLIKTRGQQVTLSCSPISGHRSVSWYQQTPGQGLQFLFEYFSETQRNKGNFPGRFSGRQFSNSRSEMNVSTLELGDSALYLCASSLAQERYNEQFFGPGTRLTVL.

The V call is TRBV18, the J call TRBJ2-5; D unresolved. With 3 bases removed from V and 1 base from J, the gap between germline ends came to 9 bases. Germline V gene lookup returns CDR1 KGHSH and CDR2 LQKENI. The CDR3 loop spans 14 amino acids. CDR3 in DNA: TGTGCCAGCTCACCTCCGGGTTTCCAAGAGACCCAGTACTTC. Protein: CASSPPGFQETQYF. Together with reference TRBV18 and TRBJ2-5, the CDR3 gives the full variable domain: NAGVMQNPRHLVRRRGQEARLRCSPMKGHSHVYWYRQLPEEGLKFMVYLQKENIIDESGMPKERFSAEFPKEGPSILRIQQVVRGDSAAYFCASSPPGFQETQYFGPGTRLLVL.

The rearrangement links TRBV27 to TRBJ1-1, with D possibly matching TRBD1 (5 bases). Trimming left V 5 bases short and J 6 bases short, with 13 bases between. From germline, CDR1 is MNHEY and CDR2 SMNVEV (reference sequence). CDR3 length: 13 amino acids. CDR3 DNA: TGTGCCAGCAGTCTACGGGACTCAGCTGAAGCTTTCTTT. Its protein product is CASSLRDSAEAFF.

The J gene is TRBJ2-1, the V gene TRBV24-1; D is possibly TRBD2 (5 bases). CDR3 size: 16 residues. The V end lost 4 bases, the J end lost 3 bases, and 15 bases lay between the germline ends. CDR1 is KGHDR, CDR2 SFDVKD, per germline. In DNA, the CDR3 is TGTGCCACCAGTGACCCCGCACCGGGAATCTACAATGAGCAGTTCTTC. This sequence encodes CATSDPAPGIYNEQFF.

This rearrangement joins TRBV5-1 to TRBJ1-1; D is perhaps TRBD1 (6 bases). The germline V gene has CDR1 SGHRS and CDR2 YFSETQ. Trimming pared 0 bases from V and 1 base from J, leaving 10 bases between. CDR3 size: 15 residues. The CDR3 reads CASSLVTGPNTEAFF. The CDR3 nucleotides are TGCGCCAGCAGCTTGGTGACAGGCCCGAACACTGAAGCTTTCTTT.

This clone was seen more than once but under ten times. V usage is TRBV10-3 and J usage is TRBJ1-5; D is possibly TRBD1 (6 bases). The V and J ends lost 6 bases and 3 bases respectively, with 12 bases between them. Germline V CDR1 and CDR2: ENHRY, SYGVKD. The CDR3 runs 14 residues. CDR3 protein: CAIRGQGINQPQHF. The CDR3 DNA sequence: TGTGCCATCAGGGGTCAGGGGATCAATCAGCCCCAGCATTTT.

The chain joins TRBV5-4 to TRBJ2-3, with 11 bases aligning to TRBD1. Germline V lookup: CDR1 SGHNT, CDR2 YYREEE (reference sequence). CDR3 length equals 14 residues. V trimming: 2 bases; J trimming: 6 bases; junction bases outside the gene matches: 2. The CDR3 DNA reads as TGTGCCAGCAGCTTTGGACAGGGGGCGGATACGCAGTATTTT. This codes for CASSFGQGADTQYF.

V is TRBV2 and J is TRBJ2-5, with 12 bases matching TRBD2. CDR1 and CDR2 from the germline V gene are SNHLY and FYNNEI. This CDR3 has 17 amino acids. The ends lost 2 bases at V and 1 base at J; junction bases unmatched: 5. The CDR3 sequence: CASSETSGRWIQETQYF. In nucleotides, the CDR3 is TGTGCCAGCAGTGAAACTAGCGGGAGGTGGATCCAAGAGACCCAGTACTTC.

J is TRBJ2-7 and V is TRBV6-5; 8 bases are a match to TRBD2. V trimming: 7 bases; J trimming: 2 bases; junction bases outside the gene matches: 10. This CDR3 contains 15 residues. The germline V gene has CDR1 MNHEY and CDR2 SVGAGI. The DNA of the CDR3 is TGTGCCAGCAACCCATCGGGGGGGAGGACCTACGAGCAGTACTTC. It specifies CASNPSGGRTYEQYF.

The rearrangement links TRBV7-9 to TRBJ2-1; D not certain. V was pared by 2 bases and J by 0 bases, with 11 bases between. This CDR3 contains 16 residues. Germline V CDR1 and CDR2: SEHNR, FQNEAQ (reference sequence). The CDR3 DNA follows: TGTGCCAGCAGCTTATTTGGGCATAGCTCCTACAATGAGCAGTTCTTC. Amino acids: CASSLFGHSSYNEQFF.